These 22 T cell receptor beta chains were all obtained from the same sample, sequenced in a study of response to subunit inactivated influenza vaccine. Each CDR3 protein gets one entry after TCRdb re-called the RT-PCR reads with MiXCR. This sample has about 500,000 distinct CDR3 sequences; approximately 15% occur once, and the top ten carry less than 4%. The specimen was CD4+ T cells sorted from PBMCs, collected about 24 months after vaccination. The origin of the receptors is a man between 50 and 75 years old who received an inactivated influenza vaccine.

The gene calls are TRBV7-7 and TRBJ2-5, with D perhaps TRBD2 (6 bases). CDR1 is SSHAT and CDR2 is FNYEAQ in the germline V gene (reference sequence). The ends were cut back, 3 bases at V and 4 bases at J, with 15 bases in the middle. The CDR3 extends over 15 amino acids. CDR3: CASSFSPTGGETQYF. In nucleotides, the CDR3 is TGTGCCAGCAGCTTTAGCCCAACCGGGGGAGAGACCCAGTACTTC.

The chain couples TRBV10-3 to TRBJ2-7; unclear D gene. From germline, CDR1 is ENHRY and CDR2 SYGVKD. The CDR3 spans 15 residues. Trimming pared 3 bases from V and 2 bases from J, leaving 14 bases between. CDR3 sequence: CAISDPGRAAYEQYF. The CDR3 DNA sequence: TGTGCCATCAGTGACCCCGGTAGGGCCGCCTACGAGCAGTACTTC.

In DNA form, the CDR3 reads TGTGCCAGCAGTCTTCAGGGGGGTAGGTACGAGCAGTACTTC. It yields the protein CASSLQGGRYEQYF. V usage is TRBV2 and J usage is TRBJ2-7; weak D call: TRBD1 (7 bases). V gave up 5 bases and J gave up 4 bases, with 15 bases separating them. The CDR3 runs 14 residues. Germline CDR1 SNHLY, CDR2 FYNNEI.

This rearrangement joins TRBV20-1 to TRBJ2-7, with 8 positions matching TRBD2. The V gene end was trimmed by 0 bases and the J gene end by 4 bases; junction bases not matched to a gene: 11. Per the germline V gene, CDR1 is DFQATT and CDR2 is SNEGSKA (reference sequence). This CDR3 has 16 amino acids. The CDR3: CSARDPVRGGLYEQYF. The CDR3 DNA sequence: TGCAGTGCTAGAGATCCCGTTCGGGGGGGGCTTTACGAGCAGTACTTC.

The CDR3 nucleotides are TGTGCCAGCAGCACCCGGACGGGAAGGTCCTACAATGAGCAGTTCTTC. This codes for CASSTRTGRSYNEQFF. The chain combines TRBV9 with TRBJ2-1; D perhaps matches TRBD2 (5 bases). Germline lookup yields CDR1 SGDLS and CDR2 YYNGEE. V lost 4 bases and J lost 1, with 15 bases in between. CDR3 length: 16 amino acids.

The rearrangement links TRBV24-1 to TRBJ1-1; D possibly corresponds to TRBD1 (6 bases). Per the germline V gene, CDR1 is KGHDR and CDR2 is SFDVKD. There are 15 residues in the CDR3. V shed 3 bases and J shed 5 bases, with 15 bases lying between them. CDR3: CATSDGGQGKTEAFF. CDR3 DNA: TGTGCCACCAGTGATGGGGGCCAGGGAAAGACTGAAGCTTTCTTT.

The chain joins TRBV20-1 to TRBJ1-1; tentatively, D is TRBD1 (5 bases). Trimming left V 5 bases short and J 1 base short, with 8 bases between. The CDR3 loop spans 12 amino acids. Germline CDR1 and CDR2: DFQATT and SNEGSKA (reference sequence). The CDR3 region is CSALQGNTEAFF. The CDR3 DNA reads TGCAGTGCTCTGCAGGGGAACACTGAAGCTTTCTTT.

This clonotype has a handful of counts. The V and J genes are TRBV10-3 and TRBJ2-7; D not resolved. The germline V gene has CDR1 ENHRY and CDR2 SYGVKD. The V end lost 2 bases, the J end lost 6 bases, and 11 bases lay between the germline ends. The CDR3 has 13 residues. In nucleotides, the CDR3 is TGTGCCATCAGTGAGAGGGATTTCGGCGAGCAGTACTTC. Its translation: CAISERDFGEQYF.

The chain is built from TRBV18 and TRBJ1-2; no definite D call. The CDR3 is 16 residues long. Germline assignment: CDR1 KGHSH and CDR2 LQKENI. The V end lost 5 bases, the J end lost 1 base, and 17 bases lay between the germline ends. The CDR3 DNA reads TGTGCCAGCTCATTGGCCCTCGACTGGGTTAACTATGGCTACACCTTC. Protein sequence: CASSLALDWVNYGYTF.

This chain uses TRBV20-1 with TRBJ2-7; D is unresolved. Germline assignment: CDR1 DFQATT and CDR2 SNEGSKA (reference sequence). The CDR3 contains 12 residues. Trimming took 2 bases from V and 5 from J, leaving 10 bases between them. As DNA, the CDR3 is TGCAGTGCTAGATGGTCATCTGACGAGCAGTACTTC. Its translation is CSARWSSDEQYF.

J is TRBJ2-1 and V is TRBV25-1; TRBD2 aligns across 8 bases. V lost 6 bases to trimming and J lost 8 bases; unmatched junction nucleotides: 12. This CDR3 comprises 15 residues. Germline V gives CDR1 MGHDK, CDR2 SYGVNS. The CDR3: CASSIGLAGGDEQFF. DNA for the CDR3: TGTGCCAGCAGCATTGGGCTAGCGGGTGGGGATGAGCAGTTCTTC.

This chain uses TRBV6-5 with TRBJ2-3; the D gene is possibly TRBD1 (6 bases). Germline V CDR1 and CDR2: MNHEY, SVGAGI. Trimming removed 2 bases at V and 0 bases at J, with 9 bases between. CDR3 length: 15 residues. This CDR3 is CASSYGGTSTDTQYF. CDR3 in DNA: TGTGCCAGCAGTTACGGGGGCACAAGCACAGATACGCAGTATTTT.

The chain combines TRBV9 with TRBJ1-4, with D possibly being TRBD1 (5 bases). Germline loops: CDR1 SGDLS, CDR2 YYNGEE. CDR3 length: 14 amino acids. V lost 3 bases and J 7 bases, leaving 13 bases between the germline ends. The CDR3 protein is CASSGSDRSEKLFF. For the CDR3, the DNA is TGTGCCAGCAGCGGTAGCGACAGAAGTGAAAAACTGTTTTTT.

The CDR3 reads CASSWGSGSPTDTQYF. The CDR3 DNA reads as TGTGCCAGCAGCTGGGGGAGCGGGAGTCCGACAGATACGCAGTATTTT. V and J are TRBV7-2 and TRBJ2-3, with TRBD2 identical over 8 bases. CDR3 length: 16 residues. Germline CDR1 reads SGHTA; CDR2 reads FQGNSA. Unmatched junction bases numbered 9, after V lost 4 bases and J lost 3 bases.

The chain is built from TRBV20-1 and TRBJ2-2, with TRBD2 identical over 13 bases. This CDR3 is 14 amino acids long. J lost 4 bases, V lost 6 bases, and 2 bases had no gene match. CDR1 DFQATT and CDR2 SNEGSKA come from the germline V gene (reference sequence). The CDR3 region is CSARTSGSTGELFF. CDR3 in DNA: TGCAGTGCAAGGACTAGCGGGAGCACCGGGGAGCTGTTTTTT.

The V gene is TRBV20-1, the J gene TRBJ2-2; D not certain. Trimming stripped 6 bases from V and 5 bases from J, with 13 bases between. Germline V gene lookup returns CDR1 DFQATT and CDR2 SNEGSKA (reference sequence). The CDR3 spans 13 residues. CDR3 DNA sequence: TGCAGTGCGAGGTCAGATGGGACCGGGGAGCTGTTTTTT. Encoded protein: CSARSDGTGELFF.

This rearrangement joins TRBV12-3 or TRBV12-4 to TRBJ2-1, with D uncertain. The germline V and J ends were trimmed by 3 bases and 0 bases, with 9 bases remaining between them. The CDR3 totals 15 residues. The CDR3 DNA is TGTGCCAGCAGTTTCTCCAGGAGCTCCTACAATGAGCAGTTCTTC. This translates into CASSFSRSSYNEQFF.

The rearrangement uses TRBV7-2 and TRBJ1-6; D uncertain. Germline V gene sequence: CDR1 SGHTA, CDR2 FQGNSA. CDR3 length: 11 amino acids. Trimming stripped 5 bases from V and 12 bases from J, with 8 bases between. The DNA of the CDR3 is TGTGCCAGCAGCCCCGGCGGACCCCTCCACTTT. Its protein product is CASSPGGPLHF.

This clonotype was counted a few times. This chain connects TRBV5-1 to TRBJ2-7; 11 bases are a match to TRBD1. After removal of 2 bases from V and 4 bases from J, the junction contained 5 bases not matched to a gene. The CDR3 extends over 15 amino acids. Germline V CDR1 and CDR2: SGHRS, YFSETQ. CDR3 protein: CASSLPGTGGYEQYF. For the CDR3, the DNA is TGCGCCAGCAGCTTACCGGGGACAGGGGGTTACGAGCAGTACTTC. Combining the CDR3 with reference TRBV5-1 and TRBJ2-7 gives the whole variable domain KAGVTQTPRYLIKTRGQQVTLSCSPISGHRSVSWYQQTPGQGLQFLFEYFSETQRNKGNFPGRFSGRQFSNSRSEMNVSTLELGDSALYLCASSLPGTGGYEQYFGPGTRLTVT.

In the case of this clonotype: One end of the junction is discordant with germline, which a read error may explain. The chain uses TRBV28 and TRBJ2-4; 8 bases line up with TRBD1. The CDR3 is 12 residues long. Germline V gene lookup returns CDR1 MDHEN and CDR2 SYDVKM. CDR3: CASRRQGNIQDF. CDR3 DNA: TGTGCCAGCAGAAGACAGGGGAACATTCAGGACTTC.

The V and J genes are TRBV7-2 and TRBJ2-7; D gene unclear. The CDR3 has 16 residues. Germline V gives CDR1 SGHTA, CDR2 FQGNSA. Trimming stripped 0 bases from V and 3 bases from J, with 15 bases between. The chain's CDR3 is CASSLARSLAFYEQYF. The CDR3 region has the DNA TGTGCCAGCAGCTTAGCCCGCTCCTTGGCCTTCTACGAGCAGTACTTC.

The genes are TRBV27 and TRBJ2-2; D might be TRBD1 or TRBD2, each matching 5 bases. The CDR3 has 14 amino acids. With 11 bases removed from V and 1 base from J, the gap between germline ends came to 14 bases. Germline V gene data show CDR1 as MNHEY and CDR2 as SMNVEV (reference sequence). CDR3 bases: TGTGCCGTCCGGAGAGGGGAGAACACCGGGGAGCTGTTTTTT. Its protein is CAVRRGENTGELFF.